Listed here are 25 T cell receptor beta chains from one sample, sequenced in a study of blood T cell repertoires in COVID-19. Sequencing was performed with immunoSEQ multiplex PCR; in TCRdb, only in-frame clones are kept and a portion is missing. This sample carries 100,000 to 120,000 clones, 81% of them seen once, and the ten largest clones take under 2%. Source material: peripheral blood. The receptors stem from a man aged 50 to 59 with acute or convalescent COVID-19.

The rearrangement joins TRBV7-2 to TRBJ1-1; 9 bases agree with TRBD1. Germline V gene lookup returns CDR1 SGHTA and CDR2 FQGNSA. The CDR3 has 15 residues. V lost 3 bases, J lost 5 bases, and 7 bases stayed unmatched. The CDR3: CASSFTGGAGTEAFF. In nucleotides, the CDR3 is TGTGCCAGCAGCTTTACAGGGGGCGCCGGTACTGAAGCTTTCTTT.

The gene calls are TRBV2 and TRBJ2-5; D is possibly TRBD1 (5 bases). The CDR3 sequence is 15 residues long. V lost 7 bases to trimming and J lost 1 base, with 16 bases between them. CDR1 and CDR2 (germline): SNHLY, FYNNEI. The CDR3: CASTEEQVLQETQYF. Here the CDR3 DNA reads TGTGCCAGCACCGAAGAACAGGTCCTCCAAGAGACCCAGTACTTC.

The CDR3 DNA reads as TGTGCCAGCAGCGTAGCAGGGGGCAATATCCCCGGGGAGCTGTTTTTT. Translation gives CASSVAGGNIPGELFF. The chain couples TRBV9 to TRBJ2-2, with 8 bases that match TRBD1. CDR3 length: 16 amino acids. Per the germline V gene, CDR1 is SGDLS and CDR2 is YYNGEE. V dropped 0 bases and J dropped 6; count of bases not matched to a gene: 7.

This clone was found once. This chain connects TRBV6-5 to TRBJ1-1; 10 nucleotides align to TRBD1. The CDR3 is 13 residues long. The V gene end was trimmed by 6 bases and the J gene end by 7 bases; junction bases not matched to a gene: 5. CDR1 is MNHEY, CDR2 SVGAGI, per germline. The CDR3 protein is CASSLRDRGEAFF. In nucleotides, the CDR3 is TGTGCCAGCAGCCTTCGGGACAGGGGTGAAGCTTTCTTT.

This clone was seen once. J is TRBJ2-1 and V is TRBV19, with 7 bases matching TRBD2. This CDR3 is built from 15 residues. J was trimmed by 0 bases and V by 10 bases; bases with no gene match: 9. Germline loops: CDR1 LNHDA, CDR2 SQIVND (reference sequence). This CDR3 reads CATMGGTSSYNEQFF. The CDR3 region has the DNA TGTGCCACCATGGGGGGGACGAGCTCCTACAATGAGCAGTTCTTC. The variable domain in full, with the rest retrieved from reference TRBV19 and TRBJ2-1, is DGGITQSPKYLFRKEGQNVTLSCEQNLNHDAMYWYRQDPGQGLRLIYYSQIVNDFQKGDIAEGYSVSREKKESFPLTVTSAQKNPTAFYLCATMGGTSSYNEQFFGPGTRLTVL.

This clone was detected a few times. The V gene is TRBV2, the J gene TRBJ1-5, with 10 bases aligning to TRBD1. The germline gives CDR1 SNHLY, CDR2 FYNNEI. With 4 bases clipped from V and 5 bases from J, the junction kept 8 bases outside the gene matches. The CDR3 covers 16 residues. This chain's CDR3 is CASSVGQGRFDQPQHF. The CDR3 nucleotides are TGTGCCAGCAGTGTGGGACAGGGGAGGTTCGATCAGCCCCAGCATTTT.

V and J are TRBV10-3 and TRBJ2-1; 9 nucleotides match TRBD2. With V trimmed by 10 bases and J by 2 bases, 6 bases remained unmatched. The CDR3 contains 14 residues. Germline V gives CDR1 ENHRY, CDR2 SYGVKD. CDR3 residues: CATISGGTYNEQFF. Written as DNA, the CDR3 is TGTGCCACGATTAGCGGGGGTACCTACAATGAGCAGTTCTTC.

The rearrangement links TRBV3-1 (or the pseudogene TRBV3-2) to TRBJ1-1, with a possible D match to TRBD1 (6 bases). This CDR3 spans 14 amino acids. V lost 4 bases and J lost 4, with 13 bases in between. The germline CDR1 and CDR2 sequences are LGHDT and YNNKEL (reference sequence). The CDR3 nucleotides read TGTGCCAGCAGCCCCACAAACAGGGTCACTGAAGCTTTCTTT. Encoded protein: CASSPTNRVTEAFF.

The rearrangement links TRBV13 to TRBJ2-7, with TRBD1 identical over 7 bases. V trimming: 0 bases; J trimming: 5 bases; junction bases outside the gene matches: 10. CDR1 PRHDT and CDR2 FYEKMQ come from the germline V gene (reference sequence). This CDR3 is 16 amino acids long. CDR3 DNA sequence: TGTGCCAGCAGCTTAGGCCCACAGGGGACACAGAACGAGCAGTACTTC. It codes for CASSLGPQGTQNEQYF. Combining the CDR3 with reference TRBV13 and TRBJ2-7 gives the whole variable domain AAGVIQSPRHLIKEKRETATLKCYPIPRHDTVYWYQQGPGQDPQFLISFYEKMQSDKGSIPDRFSAQQFSDYHSELNMSSLELGDSALYFCASSLGPQGTQNEQYFGPGTRLTVT.

The CDR3: CASSPTSLRREGGYTF. The CDR3 DNA reads TGTGCCAGCAGTCCCACCAGTTTACGGAGGGAGGGAGGCTACACCTTC. This chain uses TRBV6-6 with TRBJ1-2; D gene ambiguous. In germline, CDR1 is MNHNY, CDR2 SVGAGI (reference sequence). With 5 bases removed from V and 8 bases from J, the gap between germline ends came to 24 bases. CDR3 size: 16 residues.

The CDR3 reads CAWSLRGGANVLTF. CDR3 sequence (DNA): TGTGCCTGGAGTTTACGGGGTGGGGCCAACGTCCTGACTTTC. This rearrangement joins TRBV30 to TRBJ2-6, with D possibly TRBD2 on 5 matching bases. The CDR3 covers 14 residues. Germline V gene data show CDR1 as GTSNPN and CDR2 as SVGIG (reference sequence). V lost 2 bases and J lost 3, with 8 bases in between.

This clone has more than one count but fewer than ten. The V call is TRBV3-1 (or the pseudogene TRBV3-2), the J call TRBJ1-4; D call uncertain. Germline V gene sequence: CDR1 LGHDT, CDR2 YNNKEL (reference sequence). With 1 base removed from V and 8 bases from J, the gap between germline ends came to 14 bases. The CDR3 runs to 15 residues. The CDR3 DNA follows: TGTGCCAGCAGCCAAGTATCGGGATTGGACGAAAAACTGTTTTTT. Protein product: CASSQVSGLDEKLFF.

The rearrangement joins TRBV10-3 to TRBJ1-2, with D uncertain. The CDR3 sequence is 15 residues long. Germline CDR1 is ENHRY and CDR2 is SYGVKD. The ends were cut back, 6 bases at V and 6 bases at J, with 20 bases in the middle. For the CDR3, the DNA is TGTGCCATCAGATCCACCGGGTCAGATCGGGATGGCTACACCTTC. It is translated as CAIRSTGSDRDGYTF.

V usage is TRBV4-1 and J usage is TRBJ1-2; D is unclear. The CDR3 loop spans 15 amino acids. Looked up from germline, CDR1 is MGHRA and CDR2 is YSYEKL. V lost 4 bases and J lost 4, with 16 bases in between. As DNA, the CDR3 is TGCGCCAGCAGCCCGGAGGAGGGAGTGGGCTATGGCTACACCTTC. It is translated as CASSPEEGVGYGYTF.

V is TRBV27 and J is TRBJ2-7; D not certain. The CDR3 has 16 amino acids. Germline V CDR1 and CDR2: MNHEY, SMNVEV (reference sequence). Trimming cost V 7 bases and J 2 bases, with 21 bases left between them. In DNA, the CDR3 is TGTGCCAGCATTCCCCACGAGACATCTCCTCCCTACGAGCAGTACTTC. This codes for CASIPHETSPPYEQYF.

The V call is TRBV12-3 or TRBV12-4, the J call TRBJ1-5; weak D call: TRBD1 (5 bases). This CDR3 is built from 13 residues. The V end lost 0 bases, the J end lost 11 bases, and 11 bases lay between the germline ends. The CDR3 sequence: CASSLAGVWSQHF. CDR3 in DNA: TGTGCCAGCAGTTTAGCAGGGGTTTGGTCCCAGCATTTT.

The chain links TRBV5-4 to TRBJ2-7, with 9 nucleotides matching TRBD2. The CDR3 consists of 16 residues. The germline gives CDR1 SGHNT, CDR2 YYREEE (reference sequence). The junction had 13 bases not matched to a gene; V was cut back by 4 bases and J by 5 bases. CDR3 amino acids: CASSDAGRGGPNEQYF. The CDR3 DNA is TGTGCCAGCAGCGATGCGGGGCGGGGGGGGCCGAACGAGCAGTACTTC.

The V gene is TRBV10-3, the J gene TRBJ2-4; 8 bases match TRBD2. Unmatched junction bases numbered 14, after V lost 10 bases and J lost 6 bases. CDR3 length: 15 amino acids. CDR1 and CDR2 (germline): ENHRY, SYGVKD. The CDR3 DNA sequence: TGTGCCAGCAGCCGGGAACGGGGGGGAGGAAACATTCAGTACTTC. Amino acids: CASSRERGGGNIQYF.

In its sample, this clone was seen once. The chain links TRBV5-1 to TRBJ1-2, with D uncertain. The CDR3 extends over 13 amino acids. Trimming shortened V by 4 bases and J by 6 bases, and 13 bases separated the two germline ends. In germline, CDR1 is SGHRS, CDR2 YFSETQ. The CDR3 is CASSPTDGNGYTF. The DNA for the CDR3 is TGCGCCAGCAGCCCGACGGACGGGAATGGCTACACCTTC.

This clone was observed once. The chain uses TRBV19 and TRBJ1-3, with D perhaps matching TRBD1 (5 bases). V was shortened by 5 bases and J by 0 bases, with 11 bases between the two germline ends. The CDR3 contains 15 residues. Germline assignment: CDR1 LNHDA and CDR2 SQIVND (reference sequence). The CDR3, as DNA: TGTGCCAGTAGTCGACAGCCCCGCTCTGGAAACACCATATATTTT. As protein: CASSRQPRSGNTIYF.

V and J are TRBV9 and TRBJ1-6; TRBD1 aligns across 7 bases. This CDR3 has 14 residues. With 0 bases clipped from V and 9 bases from J, the junction kept 3 bases outside the gene matches. Germline CDR1 is SGDLS and CDR2 is YYNGEE. The chain's CDR3 is CASSVGDRASPLHF. CDR3 DNA: TGTGCCAGCAGCGTAGGCGACAGGGCTTCACCCCTCCACTTT. The entire variable domain, with the rest obtained from reference TRBV9 and TRBJ1-6, is as follows: DSGVTQTPKHLITATGQRVTLRCSPRSGDLSVYWYQQSLDQGLQFLIQYYNGEERAKGNILERFSAQQFPDLHSELNLSSLELGDSALYFCASSVGDRASPLHFGNGTRLTVT.

This chain joins TRBV30 and TRBJ1-4; D may be TRBD1 (5 bases). This CDR3 contains 15 residues. In germline, CDR1 is GTSNPN, CDR2 SVGIG (reference sequence). Between the trimmed V and J ends, which lost 5 bases and 7 bases, there was a span of 20 bases. The CDR3 protein is CAWSSGGRLGEKLFF. The CDR3, as DNA: TGTGCCTGGTCATCGGGGGGGAGGTTGGGTGAAAAACTGTTTTTT.

This clone came up once. The chain couples TRBV2 to TRBJ1-5; 7 positions match TRBD1. Losses at the gene ends were 5 bases for V and 5 bases for J; bases not matched to a gene: 6. Germline CDR1 and CDR2: SNHLY and FYNNEI. The CDR3 is 14 amino acids. The CDR3 here is CASSLRDSYQPQHF. In DNA, the CDR3 is TGTGCCAGCAGTCTCCGGGACAGTTATCAGCCCCAGCATTTT.

The rearrangement uses TRBV5-1 and TRBJ1-4; 7 bases are a match to TRBD1. The CDR3 consists of 15 residues. Germline-derived CDR1 and CDR2 are SGHRS and YFSETQ. With V trimmed by 4 bases and J by 0 bases, 3 bases remained unmatched. The CDR3 reads CASSRQGATNEKLFF. CDR3 DNA sequence: TGCGCCAGCAGCCGACAGGGCGCAACTAATGAAAAACTGTTTTTT.

The V and J genes are TRBV7-2 and TRBJ1-3, with 7 nucleotides matching TRBD1. This CDR3 contains 15 residues. V was pared by 6 bases and J by 4 bases, with 9 bases of the junction left unmatched. Looked up from germline, CDR1 is SGHTA and CDR2 is FQGNSA. The CDR3 sequence is CASSYATGAGNTIYF. CDR3 bases: TGTGCCAGCAGTTACGCCACAGGGGCAGGAAACACCATATATTTT.